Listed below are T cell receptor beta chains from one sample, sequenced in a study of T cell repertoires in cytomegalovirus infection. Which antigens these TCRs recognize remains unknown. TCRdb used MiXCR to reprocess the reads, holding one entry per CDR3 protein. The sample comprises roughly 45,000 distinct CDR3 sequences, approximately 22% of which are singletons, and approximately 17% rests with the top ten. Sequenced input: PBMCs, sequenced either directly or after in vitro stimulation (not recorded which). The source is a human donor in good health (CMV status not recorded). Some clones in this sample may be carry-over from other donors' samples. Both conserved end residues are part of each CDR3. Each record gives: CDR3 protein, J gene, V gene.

cdr3_aa: CASSLLASGSITDTQYF
j_call: TRBJ2-3
v_call: TRBV27

cdr3_aa: CASSARVAEETQYF
j_call: TRBJ2-5
v_call: TRBV2

cdr3_aa: CASSPWSDPYEQYF
j_call: TRBJ2-7
v_call: TRBV9

cdr3_aa: CASSDDDRGLGELFF
j_call: TRBJ2-2
v_call: TRBV6-4

cdr3_aa: CASSYRVGGELFF
j_call: TRBJ2-2
v_call: TRBV6-6

cdr3_aa: CASRRDRNTEAFF
j_call: TRBJ1-1
v_call: TRBV6-6

cdr3_aa: CASSSPLRGDYNEQFF
j_call: TRBJ2-1
v_call: TRBV7-9

cdr3_aa: CSASTAGGPNSPLHF
j_call: TRBJ1-6
v_call: TRBV20-1

cdr3_aa: CASSLGLGAKNIQYF
j_call: TRBJ2-4
v_call: TRBV4-1

cdr3_aa: CASSFWGQGYTF
j_call: TRBJ1-2
v_call: TRBV7-2

cdr3_aa: CASSQYAETDTQYF
j_call: TRBJ2-3
v_call: TRBV4-1

cdr3_aa: CASSLYNYGYTF
j_call: TRBJ1-2
v_call: TRBV5-4

cdr3_aa: CATGVGDTQYF
j_call: TRBJ2-3
v_call: TRBV27

cdr3_aa: CASSQKGGDTEAFF
j_call: TRBJ1-1
v_call: TRBV3-1

cdr3_aa: CASSQGQGIFGETQYF
j_call: TRBJ2-5
v_call: TRBV28

cdr3_aa: CATSSQLAYQETQYF
j_call: TRBJ2-5
v_call: TRBV15

cdr3_aa: CASSPQGFRETQYF
j_call: TRBJ2-5
v_call: TRBV12-3/TRBV12-4

cdr3_aa: CASRTVQNSPLHF
j_call: TRBJ1-6
v_call: TRBV7-8

cdr3_aa: CASSYSTTRSGGTYNEQFF
j_call: TRBJ2-1
v_call: TRBV6-6

cdr3_aa: CSASEGPYSNQPQHF
j_call: TRBJ1-5
v_call: TRBV20-1

cdr3_aa: CSAPGGNYEQYF
j_call: TRBJ2-7
v_call: TRBV20-1

cdr3_aa: CASSYRTRNEQFF
j_call: TRBJ2-1
v_call: TRBV6-5

cdr3_aa: CASSEFLGSSNQPQHF
j_call: TRBJ1-5
v_call: TRBV6-1

cdr3_aa: CASSDTGLFLEQYF
j_call: TRBJ2-7
v_call: TRBV18

cdr3_aa: CASSETLGSYEQYF
j_call: TRBJ2-7
v_call: TRBV7-2

cdr3_aa: CSVAGGPLGTDTQYF
j_call: TRBJ2-3
v_call: TRBV29-1

cdr3_aa: CASSMTSGEQFF
j_call: TRBJ2-1
v_call: TRBV12-3/TRBV12-4

cdr3_aa: CASSSTLAGATGELFF
j_call: TRBJ2-2
v_call: TRBV7-2

cdr3_aa: CASSSGGGVAGSSYNEQFF
j_call: TRBJ2-1
v_call: TRBV5-4

cdr3_aa: CASSPRLGQETQYF
j_call: TRBJ2-5
v_call: TRBV27

cdr3_aa: CASSLGASGFSYNEQFF
j_call: TRBJ2-1
v_call: TRBV5-1

cdr3_aa: CASSFGSPPGEKLFF
j_call: TRBJ1-4
v_call: TRBV7-2

cdr3_aa: CASSYRGRGQETQYF
j_call: TRBJ2-5
v_call: TRBV6-5

cdr3_aa: CASSDAGANVLTF
j_call: TRBJ2-6
v_call: TRBV7-2

cdr3_aa: CASSEQGYNQPQHF
j_call: TRBJ1-5
v_call: TRBV10-2

cdr3_aa: CSASSGGADDEQFF
j_call: TRBJ2-1
v_call: TRBV20-1

cdr3_aa: CSVVTGPF
j_call: TRBJ2-4
v_call: TRBV29-1

cdr3_aa: CASSPPRLTSGGPDTQYF
j_call: TRBJ2-3
v_call: TRBV5-6

cdr3_aa: CAIGEGLTEAFF
j_call: TRBJ1-1
v_call: TRBV10-3

cdr3_aa: CASSSRGGGPTRRENIQYF
j_call: TRBJ2-4
v_call: TRBV7-2

cdr3_aa: CASSAKGRNTEAFF
j_call: TRBJ1-1
v_call: TRBV6-4

cdr3_aa: CASSLSRVVSYNEQFF
j_call: TRBJ2-1
v_call: TRBV5-3